Described below is a single T cell receptor beta chain sequence and its context. The CDR3 runs to 12 residues. The V end lost 6 bases, the J end lost 6 bases, and 15 bases lay between the germline ends. Germline V lookup: CDR1 SQVTM, CDR2 ANQGSEA. PCR was performed using 60 Vbeta and 13 Jbeta primers. Sequencing was performed with immunoSEQ multiplex PCR; in TCRdb, only in-frame clones are kept and a portion is missing. The table has 150,000 to 200,000 clones, 70% to 90% seen once. The data were obtained in a study of cytomegalovirus exposure and HLA in healthy donors. Sample: PBMCs. This receptor was taken from a woman aged 18 to 35 in good health and CMV-seropositive. The J gene is TRBJ2-7, the V gene TRBV29-1, with D perhaps matching TRBD1 (5 bases). CDR3 sequence reads: CSVSPQGSEQYF. CDR3 coding DNA: TGCAGCGTATCCCCCCAGGGTAGCGAGCAGTACTTC.